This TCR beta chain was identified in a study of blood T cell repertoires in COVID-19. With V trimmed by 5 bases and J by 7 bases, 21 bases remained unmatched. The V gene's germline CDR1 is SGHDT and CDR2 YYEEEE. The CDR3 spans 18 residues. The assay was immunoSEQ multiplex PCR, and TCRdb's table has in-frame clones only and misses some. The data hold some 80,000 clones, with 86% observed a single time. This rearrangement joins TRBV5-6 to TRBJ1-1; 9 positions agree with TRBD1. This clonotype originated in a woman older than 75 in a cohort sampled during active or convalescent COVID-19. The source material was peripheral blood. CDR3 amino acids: CASRPAGTGRGGGYEAFF. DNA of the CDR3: TGTGCCAGCAGGCCCGCCGGGACAGGGCGAGGGGGAGGCTATGAAGCTTTCTTT. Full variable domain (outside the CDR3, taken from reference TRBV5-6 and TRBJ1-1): DAGVTQSPTHLIKTRGQQVTLRCSPKSGHDTVSWYQQALGQGPQFIFQYYEEEERQRGNFPDRFSGHQFPNYSSELNVNALLLGDSALYLCASRPAGTGRGGGYEAFFGQGTRLTVV.